The clone carrying this T cell receptor (beta chain) was observed a handful of times. The data were produced by immunoSEQ multiplex PCR, yet TCRdb's version contains in-frame clones alone and is incomplete. Among 150,000 to 200,000 clones listed, about 87% were seen once. CDR3 length equals 16 residues. Germline assignment: CDR1 SGDLS and CDR2 YYNGEE. Trimming cost V 4 bases and J 6 bases; bases outside gene matches: 8. The data stem from a study of blood T cell repertoires in COVID-19. The V gene is TRBV9, the J gene TRBJ2-1; 12 bases are a match to TRBD1. The sequenced material came from peripheral blood. The source of this sequence is a young woman who had recovered from COVID-19. Here the CDR3 reads CASSLSGTGGFNEQFF. The CDR3 DNA follows: TGTGCCAGCAGCCTTAGCGGGACAGGGGGCTTCAATGAGCAGTTCTTC. Based on the CDR3 plus reference TRBV9 and TRBJ2-1, the full variable domain is DSGVTQTPKHLITATGQRVTLRCSPRSGDLSVYWYQQSLDQGLQFLIQYYNGEERAKGNILERFSAQQFPDLHSELNLSSLELGDSALYFCASSLSGTGGFNEQFFGPGTRLTVL.